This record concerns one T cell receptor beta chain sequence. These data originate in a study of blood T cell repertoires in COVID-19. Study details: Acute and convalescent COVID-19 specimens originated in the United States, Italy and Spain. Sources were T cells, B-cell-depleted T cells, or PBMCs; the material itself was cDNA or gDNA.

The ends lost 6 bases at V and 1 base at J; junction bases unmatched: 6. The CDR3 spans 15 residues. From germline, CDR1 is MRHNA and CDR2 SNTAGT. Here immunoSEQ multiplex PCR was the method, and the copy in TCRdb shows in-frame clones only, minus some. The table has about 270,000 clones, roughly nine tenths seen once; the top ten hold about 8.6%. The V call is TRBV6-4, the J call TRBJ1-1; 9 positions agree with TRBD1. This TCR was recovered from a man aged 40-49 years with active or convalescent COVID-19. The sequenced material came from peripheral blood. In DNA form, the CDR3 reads TGTGCCAGCAGCCAGACAGGGGGTGGGAACACTGAAGCTTTCTTT. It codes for CASSQTGGGNTEAFF.